Below, one T cell receptor beta chain is given with its context. The data derive from a study of OX40 agonist ivuxolimab in advanced cancers. Assay: immunoSEQ multiplex PCR; the TCRdb copy retains only in-frame clones and omits some. Here the sample spans about 22,000 clones, about 88% being singletons. Germline CDR1 reads SGDLS; CDR2 reads YYNGEE. The CDR3 extends over 14 amino acids. Trimming took off 0 bases at V and 3 bases at J, with 10 bases between the two ends. The chain uses TRBV9 and TRBJ2-7; D unresolved. Here the sequenced sample was CD4+ or CD8+ T cells sorted from blood, taken in a trial of the OX40 agonist ivuxolimab. The receptor was isolated from an adult with an advanced solid tumor such as melanoma, head and neck, liver or kidney cancer. CDR3 residues: CASSVGKPHYEQYF. CDR3 DNA: TGTGCCAGCAGCGTAGGGAAACCCCACTACGAGCAGTACTTC.